Below are 19 T cell receptor beta chains sequenced from a single sample in a study of blood T cell repertoires in COVID-19. TCRdb's copy holds only in-frame clones and misses some; the assay was immunoSEQ multiplex PCR. Found here are 150,000 to 200,000 clones, more than 65% of them singletons; the top ten hold 17%. What was sequenced was PBMCs or T cells enriched from blood (not recorded which). These receptors originate from a woman aged 50 to 65 with acute COVID-19.

The chain links TRBV3-1 (or the pseudogene TRBV3-2) to TRBJ1-2, with 12 positions matching TRBD1. CDR3 length equals 15 residues. V lost 2 bases to trimming and J lost 6 bases; unmatched junction nucleotides: 4. Looked up from germline, CDR1 is LGHDT and CDR2 is YNNKEL (reference sequence). In DNA, the CDR3 is TGTGCCAGCAGCCAACGGGACAGGGGGCGCGATGGCTACACCTTC. It codes for CASSQRDRGRDGYTF.

The rearrangement links TRBV18 to TRBJ2-1, with unresolved D. The CDR3 consists of 14 residues. The germline V gene has CDR1 KGHSH and CDR2 LQKENI. V was shortened by 3 bases and J by 7 bases, with 13 bases between the two germline ends. This chain's CDR3 is CASSPLNYGNEQFF. DNA of the CDR3: TGTGCCAGCTCACCCCTCAACTACGGGAATGAGCAGTTCTTC.

The V and J genes are TRBV3-1 (or the pseudogene TRBV3-2) and TRBJ1-1; 8 nucleotides match TRBD1. This CDR3 is 19 amino acids long. Germline V lookup: CDR1 LGHDT, CDR2 YNNKEL (reference sequence). Trimming cost V 0 bases and J 1 base; bases outside gene matches: 13. The CDR3 protein is CASSQDALGAGGRNTEAFF. In DNA form, the CDR3 reads TGTGCCAGCAGCCAAGATGCATTAGGGGCAGGGGGCCGGAACACTGAAGCTTTCTTT.

The chain recombines TRBV27 with TRBJ2-3; TRBD1 aligns across 8 bases. The CDR3 is 14 amino acids. J was trimmed by 2 bases and V by 5 bases; bases with no gene match: 3. The germline gives CDR1 MNHEY, CDR2 SMNVEV (reference sequence). The CDR3 DNA is TGTGCCAGCAGTCTGGGACAGGCCACAGATACGCAGTATTTT. As protein: CASSLGQATDTQYF.

There are a few counts of this clone. The chain employs TRBV6-5 and TRBJ1-2; 7 bases map to TRBD1. Germline CDR1 and CDR2: MNHEY and SVGAGI. V was clipped by 7 bases and J by 4 bases; unmatched bases: 9. The CDR3 is 14 residues long. The chain's CDR3 is CASTRTGSFYGYTF. CDR3 DNA: TGTGCCAGCACCCGGACAGGATCCTTCTATGGCTACACCTTC.

The chain couples TRBV28 to TRBJ2-7; D is possibly TRBD2 (6 bases). V gave up 3 bases and J gave up 3 bases, with 21 bases separating them. The CDR3 runs to 17 residues. The germline gives CDR1 MDHEN, CDR2 SYDVKM. As DNA, the CDR3 is TGTGCCAGCAGTTTGGGGGGAAGGCCGTACCTTAACTACGAGCAGTACGTC. As protein: CASSLGGRPYLNYEQYV.

The chain uses TRBV5-1 and TRBJ2-3; weak D call: TRBD2 (7 bases). Trimming shortened V by 4 bases and J by 5 bases, and 20 bases separated the two germline ends. Per germline, CDR1 SGHRS and CDR2 YFSETQ. CDR3 length equals 16 residues. CDR3: CASSRGAFSLGDTQYF. CDR3 in DNA: TGCGCCAGCAGCCGGGGGGCCTTCTCTCTTGGAGATACGCAGTATTTT.

The rearrangement uses TRBV19 and TRBJ1-1; 7 nucleotides line up with TRBD1. The V and J ends lost 7 bases and 9 bases, in that order; junction bases with no gene match: 17. Looked up from germline, CDR1 is LNHDA and CDR2 is SQIVND (reference sequence). This CDR3 has 15 residues. The CDR3 spells CASTPGIYPGGKAFF. The CDR3 coding sequence is TGTGCCAGTACCCCGGGGATTTACCCAGGGGGTAAAGCTTTCTTT.

This sequence joins TRBV30 and TRBJ1-6; 7 bases agree with TRBD1. V was clipped by 2 bases and J by 7 bases; unmatched bases: 5. The CDR3 is 14 residues long. Germline CDR1 is GTSNPN and CDR2 is SVGIG (reference sequence). The CDR3 bases are TGTGCCTGGAGTTCCGGGACAGACAATTCACCCCTCCACTTT. Residues: CAWSSGTDNSPLHF.

This rearrangement joins TRBV7-8 to TRBJ2-3; unclear D gene. Trimming left V 4 bases short and J 5 bases short, with 10 bases between. The germline V gene encodes CDR1 SGHVS and CDR2 FQNEAQ. The CDR3 has 13 residues. The CDR3 protein is CASSSERRDTQYF. CDR3 nucleotide sequence: TGTGCCAGCAGCTCCGAAAGGAGAGATACGCAGTATTTT.

The rearrangement joins TRBV12-5 to TRBJ1-2; D uncertain. Germline CDR1 LGHNT, CDR2 FRNRAP. The germline V and J ends were trimmed by 1 base and 5 bases, with 11 bases remaining between them. CDR3 length equals 14 residues. DNA for the CDR3: TGTGCTAGTGGTTTGGGAGGGCGGGGATATGGCTACACCTTC. Amino acids: CASGLGGRGYGYTF.

The chain's CDR3 is CASNVGDYGYTF. The CDR3 coding sequence is TGTGCCAGTAATGTAGGGGACTATGGCTACACCTTC. This chain joins TRBV19 and TRBJ1-2, with a weak D call TRBD1 (5 bases). In germline, CDR1 is LNHDA, CDR2 SQIVND (reference sequence). V shed 7 bases and J shed 3 bases, with 9 bases lying between them. CDR3 length: 12 amino acids.

This chain links TRBV29-1 with TRBJ1-2; D gene uncertain. With 7 bases removed from V and 8 bases from J, the gap between germline ends came to 17 bases. The V gene's germline CDR1 is SQVTM and CDR2 ANQGSEA. CDR3 length: 12 amino acids. The CDR3 coding sequence is TGCAGCGCCCTAGAAAACCGAAGGGGCTACACCTTC. This gives the protein CSALENRRGYTF.

In this sample, this clone is medium-sized. The chain carries TRBV14 and TRBJ1-5; the D is unclear. CDR1 is SGHDN and CDR2 is FVKESK in the germline V gene. Trimming removed 1 base from V and 9 bases from J, with 10 bases in between. The CDR3 has 13 residues. The CDR3 spells CASSQGLGRPQHF. The CDR3 DNA sequence: TGTGCCAGCAGCCAAGGGTTGGGCCGGCCCCAGCATTTT.

The chain has TRBV10-3 and TRBJ1-1; D not resolved. The CDR3 contains 13 residues. Germline V lookup: CDR1 ENHRY, CDR2 SYGVKD. V gave up 1 base and J gave up 5 bases, with 8 bases separating them. CDR3 nucleotides: TGTGCCATCAGTGAGTTCCCGAGAACTGAAGCTTTCTTT. The encoded protein is CAISEFPRTEAFF.

V is TRBV7-8 and J is TRBJ1-6; tentative D call: TRBD1 (6 bases). There are 16 residues in the CDR3. Per the germline V gene, CDR1 is SGHVS and CDR2 is FQNEAQ. V was pared by 0 bases and J by 6 bases, with 12 bases between. DNA of the CDR3: TGTGCCAGCAGCTTAGCGGAGACAGGCCCTAATTCACCCCTCCACTTT. Amino acids: CASSLAETGPNSPLHF.

The V gene is TRBV4-1, the J gene TRBJ2-1; a possible D gene is TRBD2 (6 bases). Trimming left V 2 bases short and J 6 bases short, with 17 bases between. Germline V gene lookup returns CDR1 MGHRA and CDR2 YSYEKL. The CDR3 contains 16 residues. CDR3 in amino acids: CASSQYNWVGGNEQFF. The CDR3 nucleotides are TGCGCCAGCAGCCAATATAACTGGGTGGGAGGCAATGAGCAGTTCTTC.

The chain carries TRBV2 and TRBJ1-1; 7 positions agree with TRBD1. Germline CDR1 reads SNHLY; CDR2 reads FYNNEI. After removal of 4 bases from V and 7 bases from J, the junction contained 12 bases not matched to a gene. The CDR3 runs to 15 residues. The CDR3 here is CASSVPGTENDEAFF. The DNA of the CDR3 is TGTGCCAGCAGTGTCCCCGGGACAGAGAACGATGAAGCTTTCTTT.

In this sample, this clone turned up once. This rearrangement joins TRBV9 to TRBJ2-1, with TRBD2 matching over 8 bases. V was pared by 4 bases and J by 6 bases, with 9 bases of the junction left unmatched. The CDR3 has 15 residues. CDR1 SGDLS and CDR2 YYNGEE come from the germline V gene. The CDR3 loop is CASSPTGTSSNEQFF. The CDR3 coding sequence is TGTGCCAGCAGCCCAACCGGGACTAGTAGCAATGAGCAGTTCTTC.